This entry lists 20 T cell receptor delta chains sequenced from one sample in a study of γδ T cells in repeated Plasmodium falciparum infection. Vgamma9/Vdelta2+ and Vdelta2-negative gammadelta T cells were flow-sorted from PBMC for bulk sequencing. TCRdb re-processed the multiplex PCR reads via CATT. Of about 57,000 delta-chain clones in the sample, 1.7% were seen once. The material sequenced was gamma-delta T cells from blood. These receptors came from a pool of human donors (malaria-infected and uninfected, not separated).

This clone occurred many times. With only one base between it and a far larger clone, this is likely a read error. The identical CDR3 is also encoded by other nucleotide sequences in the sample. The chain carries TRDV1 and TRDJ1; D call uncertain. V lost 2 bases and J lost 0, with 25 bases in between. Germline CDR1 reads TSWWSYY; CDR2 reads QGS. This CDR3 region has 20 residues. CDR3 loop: CALGERQTPGVLLHTDKLIF. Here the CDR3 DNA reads TGTGCTCTTGGGGAAAGACAAACCCCTGGAGTACTTCTCCACACCGATAAACTCATCTTT.

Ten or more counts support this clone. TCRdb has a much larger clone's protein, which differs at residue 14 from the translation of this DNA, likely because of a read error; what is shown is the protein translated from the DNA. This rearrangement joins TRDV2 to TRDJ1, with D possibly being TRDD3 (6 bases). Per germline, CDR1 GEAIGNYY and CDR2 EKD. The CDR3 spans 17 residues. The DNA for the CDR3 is TGTGCCTGTGGATTACTGGGCCTGTCGGAGGACACCGATGAACTCATCTTT. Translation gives CACGLLGLSEDTDELIF.

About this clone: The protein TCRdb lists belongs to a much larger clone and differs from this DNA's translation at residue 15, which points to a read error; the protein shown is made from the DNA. CDR3 sequence reads: CAFRLINLRGIGHSSLLAAQLFF. The CDR3 DNA is TGTGCCTTCCGACTAATCAATTTGAGGGGGATTGGCCACTCCTCCCTCCTGGCAGCACAACTCTTCTTT. The rearrangement joins TRDV3 to TRDJ2; 7 bases map to TRDD3. In the absence of a J gene in TCRdb, the DNA was matched to germline to assign it here. V lost 3 bases and J lost 6; bases outside the gene matches: 37. The CDR3 has 23 amino acids. CDR1 TVYSNPD and CDR2 GDNSRS come from the germline V gene (reference sequence).

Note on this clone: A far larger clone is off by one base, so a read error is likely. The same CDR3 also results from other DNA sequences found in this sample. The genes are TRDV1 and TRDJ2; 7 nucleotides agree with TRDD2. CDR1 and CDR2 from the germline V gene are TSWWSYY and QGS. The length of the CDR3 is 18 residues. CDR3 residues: CALGEQVPTISVTAQLFF. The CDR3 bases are TGTGCTCTTGGGGAACAGGTTCCTACTATATCCGTTACAGCGCAACTCTTCTTT.

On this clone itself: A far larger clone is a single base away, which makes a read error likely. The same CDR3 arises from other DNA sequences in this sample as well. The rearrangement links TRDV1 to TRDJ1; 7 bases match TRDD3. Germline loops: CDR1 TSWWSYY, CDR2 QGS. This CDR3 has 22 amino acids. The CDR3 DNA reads TGTGCCCTTGGGGAACTAGTCTTATCCTGCGCCTTGGGGGACGCAAACACCGATAAACTCATCTTT. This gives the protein CALGELVLSCALGDANTDKLIF.

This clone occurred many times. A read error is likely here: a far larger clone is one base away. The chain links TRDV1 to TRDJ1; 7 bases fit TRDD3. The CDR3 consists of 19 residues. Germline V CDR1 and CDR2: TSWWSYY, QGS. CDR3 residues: CAIGGRLKKSLRYTDKLIF. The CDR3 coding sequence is TGTGCTATTGGGGGAAGACTTAAAAAGTCCCTCCGGTACACCGATAAACTCATCTTT.

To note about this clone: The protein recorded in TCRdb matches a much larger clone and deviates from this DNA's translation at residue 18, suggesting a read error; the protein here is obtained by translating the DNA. CDR3 residues: CALGEYRMGDEVTPFDKHIF. The CDR3 DNA follows: TGTGCTCTTGGGGAATACAGGATGGGGGACGAAGTAACACCCTTCGATAAACACATCTTT. This chain uses TRDV1 with TRDJ1, with 7 positions matching TRDD3. Germline V gene sequence: CDR1 TSWWSYY, CDR2 QGS. The CDR3 runs to 20 residues.

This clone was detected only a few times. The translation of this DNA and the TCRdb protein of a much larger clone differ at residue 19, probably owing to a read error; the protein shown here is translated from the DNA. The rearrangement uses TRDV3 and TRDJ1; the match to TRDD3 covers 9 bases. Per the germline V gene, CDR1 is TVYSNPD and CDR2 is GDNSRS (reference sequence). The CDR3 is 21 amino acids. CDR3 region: CAFSAFLQNRRLGEITDKPIF. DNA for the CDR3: TGTGCCTTTTCCGCCTTCCTCCAAAATAGGAGACTGGGGGAGATCACCGATAAACCCATCTTT.

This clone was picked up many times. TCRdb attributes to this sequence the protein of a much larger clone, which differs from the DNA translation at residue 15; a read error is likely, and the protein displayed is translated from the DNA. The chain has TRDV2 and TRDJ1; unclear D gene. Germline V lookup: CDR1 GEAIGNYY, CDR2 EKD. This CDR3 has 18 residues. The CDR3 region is CACDTKYYQPMYTDELIF. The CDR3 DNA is TGTGCCTGTGACACGAAGTACTACCAGCCGATGTACACCGATGAACTCATCTTT.

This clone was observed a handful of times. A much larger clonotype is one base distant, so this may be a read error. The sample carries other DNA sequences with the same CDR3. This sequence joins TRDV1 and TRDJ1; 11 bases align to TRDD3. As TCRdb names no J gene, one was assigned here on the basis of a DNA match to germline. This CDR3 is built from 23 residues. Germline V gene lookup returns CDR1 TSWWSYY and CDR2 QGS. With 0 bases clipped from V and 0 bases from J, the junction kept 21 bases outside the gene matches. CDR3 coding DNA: TGTGCTCTTGGGGAACTCAAAATCCTATCGGTACTGGGGGATAGTCTGTACACCGATAAACTCATCTTT. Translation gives CALGELKILSVLGDSLYTDKLIF.

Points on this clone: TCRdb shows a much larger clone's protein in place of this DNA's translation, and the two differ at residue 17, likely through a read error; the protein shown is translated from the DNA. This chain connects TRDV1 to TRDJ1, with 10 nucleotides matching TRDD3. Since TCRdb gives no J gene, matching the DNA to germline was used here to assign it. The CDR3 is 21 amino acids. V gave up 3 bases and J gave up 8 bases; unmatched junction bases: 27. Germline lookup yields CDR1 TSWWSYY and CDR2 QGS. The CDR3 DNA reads TGTGCTCTTGGGGATACTAGGGGGTACTGGGGGATCACGCGGGATGACGAAAAACTCATCTTT. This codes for CALGDTRGYWGITRDDEKLIF.

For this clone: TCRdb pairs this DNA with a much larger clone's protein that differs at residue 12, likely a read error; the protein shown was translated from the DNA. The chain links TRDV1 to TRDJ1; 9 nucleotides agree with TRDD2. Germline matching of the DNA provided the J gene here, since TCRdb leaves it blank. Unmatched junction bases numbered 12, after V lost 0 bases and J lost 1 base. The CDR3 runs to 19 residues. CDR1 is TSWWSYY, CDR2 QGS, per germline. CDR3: CALGELAFLPRSRTDKLIF. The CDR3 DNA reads TGTGCTCTTGGGGAACTCGCCTTCCTACCGCGGTCTCGCACCGATAAACTCATCTTT.

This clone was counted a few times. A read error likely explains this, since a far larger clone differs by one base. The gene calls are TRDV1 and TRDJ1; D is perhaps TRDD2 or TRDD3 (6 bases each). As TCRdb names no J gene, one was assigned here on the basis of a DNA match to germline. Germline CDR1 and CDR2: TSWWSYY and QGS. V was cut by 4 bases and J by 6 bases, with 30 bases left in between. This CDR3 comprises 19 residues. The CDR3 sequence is CALGGSLSYPYKIRYKLIF. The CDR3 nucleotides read TGTGCTCTTGGGGGGTCGCTCTCCTACCCATATAAGATACGGTATAAACTCATCTTT.

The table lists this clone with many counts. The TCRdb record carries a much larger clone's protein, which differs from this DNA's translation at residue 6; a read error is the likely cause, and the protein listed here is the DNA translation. The CDR3 loop is CALLGGTGFDKLIF. Written as DNA, the CDR3 is TGTGCTCTCCTGGGGGGTACCGGCTTCGATAAACTCATCTTT. This chain joins TRDV1 and TRDJ1; 7 positions match TRDD3. The germline CDR1 and CDR2 sequences are TSWWSYY and QGS. The CDR3 covers 14 residues. V lost 9 bases to trimming and J lost 4 bases; unmatched junction nucleotides: 11.

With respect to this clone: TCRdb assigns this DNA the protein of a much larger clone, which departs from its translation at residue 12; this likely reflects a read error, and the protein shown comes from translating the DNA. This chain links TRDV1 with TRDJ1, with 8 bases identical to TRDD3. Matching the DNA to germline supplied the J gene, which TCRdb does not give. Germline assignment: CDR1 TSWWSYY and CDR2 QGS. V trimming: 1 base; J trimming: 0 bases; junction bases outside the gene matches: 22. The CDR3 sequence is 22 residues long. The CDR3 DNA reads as TGTGCTCTTGGGGAACGGAGGGAGACTGGGGGGCACCAAGGGTCGTACACCGATAAACTCATCTTT. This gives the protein CALGERRETGGHQGSYTDKLIF.

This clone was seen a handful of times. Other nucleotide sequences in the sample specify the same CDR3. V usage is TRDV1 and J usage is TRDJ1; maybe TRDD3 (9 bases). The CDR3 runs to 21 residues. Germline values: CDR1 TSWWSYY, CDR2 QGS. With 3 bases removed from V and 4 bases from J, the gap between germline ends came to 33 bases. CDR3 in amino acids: CALGEPASYVVLGDTLDKLIF. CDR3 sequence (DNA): TGTGCTCTTGGGGAGCCGGCTTCCTACGTTGTGCTAGGGGATACGCTCGATAAACTCATCTTT.

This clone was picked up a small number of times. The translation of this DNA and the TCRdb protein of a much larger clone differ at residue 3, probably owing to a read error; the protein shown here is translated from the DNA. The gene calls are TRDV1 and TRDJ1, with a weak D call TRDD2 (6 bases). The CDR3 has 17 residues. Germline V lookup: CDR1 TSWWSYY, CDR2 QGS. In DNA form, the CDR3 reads TGTGCTTTTGGGGAACCCTTATCTTCCTGGGCAGGACGTAAACTCATCTTT. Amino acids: CAFGEPLSSWAGRKLIF.

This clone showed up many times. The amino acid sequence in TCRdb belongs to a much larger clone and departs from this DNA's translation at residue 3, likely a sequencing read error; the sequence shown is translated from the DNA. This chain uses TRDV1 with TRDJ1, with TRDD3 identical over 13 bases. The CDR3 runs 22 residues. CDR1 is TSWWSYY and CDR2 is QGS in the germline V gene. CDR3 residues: CAPGELGSSRTGGYVDTDKLIF. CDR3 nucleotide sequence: TGTGCTCCTGGGGAACTGGGATCAAGTCGTACTGGGGGATACGTCGACACCGATAAACTCATCTTT.

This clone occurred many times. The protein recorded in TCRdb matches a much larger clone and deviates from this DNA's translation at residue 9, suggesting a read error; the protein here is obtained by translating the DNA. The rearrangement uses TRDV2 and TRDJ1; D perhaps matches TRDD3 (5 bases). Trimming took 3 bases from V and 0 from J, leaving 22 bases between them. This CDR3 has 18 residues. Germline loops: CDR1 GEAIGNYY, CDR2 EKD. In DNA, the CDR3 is TGTGCCTGTGACCATTCTTCACTGAGGGATCCGTACACCGATAAACTCATCTTT. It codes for CACDHSSLRDPYTDKLIF.

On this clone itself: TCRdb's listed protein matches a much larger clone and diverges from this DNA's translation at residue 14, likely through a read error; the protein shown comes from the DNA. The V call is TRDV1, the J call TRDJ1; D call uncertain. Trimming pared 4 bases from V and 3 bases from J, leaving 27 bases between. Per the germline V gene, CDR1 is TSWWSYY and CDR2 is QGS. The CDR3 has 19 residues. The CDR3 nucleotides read TGTGCTCTTGGGGCCGGGGTACGTAAAGCCCCGTCTAACGCCGATAAACTCATCTTT. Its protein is CALGAGVRKAPSNADKLIF.